These T cell receptor beta chains were read from a single sample in a study of long-term antiretroviral therapy in people with HIV. Profiling relied on immunoSEQ multiplex PCR, and the TCRdb table lists in-frame clones only, not all of them. The table lists about 7,100 clones, approximately 79% of them singletons. This material consisted of unsorted PBMCs, taken 1.1 years after starting antiretroviral therapy. These TCRs come from a man aged 35-49 years with HIV. CDR3s include the opening cysteine and the closing phenylalanine or tryptophan. The order of the fields is J gene, clone size, D gene, V gene, CDR3 DNA, CDR3 protein. The D gene is left open where the match is weak. A row's size may be missing; if present it is once, few, many or a size class.

TRBJ1-4 - - TRBV4-1 TGCGCCAGCAGCCTCGGACCGAGTAATGAAAAACTGTTTTTT CASSLGPSNEKLFF
TRBJ1-1 - TRBD1 TRBV13 TGTGCCAGCAGCTCCTCCGGGACAGGGAACACTGAAGCTTTCTTT CASSSSGTGNTEAFF
TRBJ2-1 - TRBD2 TRBV4-2 TGTGCCAGCAGCCTGGAGCGGGGGGTACACAATGAGCAGTTCTTC CASSLERGVHNEQFF
TRBJ2-3 - - TRBV6-6 TGTGCCAGCAGTTACGAACGGGATACGCAGTATTTT CASSYERDTQYF
TRBJ1-1 - - TRBV5-6 TGTGCCAGCAGCATCCGACAGGCCAACACTGAAGCTTTCTTT CASSIRQANTEAFF
TRBJ1-1 - - TRBV6-5 TGTGCCAGCAGTTACTTGGGACTGGGGACTGAAGCTTTCTTT CASSYLGLGTEAFF
TRBJ2-1 - - TRBV19 TGTGCCAGTAAGGGTGACTGGATTGGCAATGAGCAGTTCTTC CASKGDWIGNEQFF
TRBJ1-2 - - TRBV19 TGTGCCAGTAGTATGGCAGGGTTGAACTATGGCTACACCTTC CASSMAGLNYGYTF
TRBJ2-1 - TRBD1 TRBV5-1 TGCGCCAGCGGCAGACAGGGCGTGGTGGATGAGCAGTTCTTC CASGRQGVVDEQFF
TRBJ2-7 - - TRBV5-6 TGTGCCAGCAGCCCGACACTCGGGCAGTACGAGCAGTACTTC CASSPTLGQYEQYF
TRBJ2-7 - - TRBV13 TGTGCCAGCAGCAAAGGGGGAACCTACGAGCAGTACTTC CASSKGGTYEQYF
TRBJ2-3 - TRBD1 TRBV6-4 TGTGCCAGCAGCCTACAGGGGAGCACAGATACGCAGTATTTT CASSLQGSTDTQYF
TRBJ1-1 - - TRBV11-2 TGTGCCAGCAGCGCCGATGGGGGGCGCGGGACTGAAGCTTTCTTT CASSADGGRGTEAFF
TRBJ2-5 few - TRBV6-5 TGTGCCAGCAGCCGAAAGGTCCAAAGCCAGACCCAGTACTTC CASSRKVQSQTQYF
TRBJ2-3 - - TRBV7-9 TGTGCCAGCAGCCGCACAGATACGCAGTATTTT CASSRTDTQYF
TRBJ1-3 - - TRBV6-6 TGTGCCAGCACCTTCCCCGGGATCTCTGGAAACACCATATATTTT CASTFPGISGNTIYF
TRBJ1-1 - - TRBV6-5 TGTGCCAGCAGGACAGGCTCGGGAGCTTTCTTT CASRTGSGAFF
TRBJ2-2 - - TRBV10-2 TGCGCCAGCAGTGAGGGAAGGAGGTACACCGGGGAGCTGTTTTTT CASSEGRRYTGELFF
TRBJ1-5 - TRBD1 TRBV5-1 TGCGCCAGCAGCTCCGGGACAGCCAGGGAGCCCCAGCATTTT CASSSGTAREPQHF
TRBJ1-1 - - TRBV7-2 TGTGCCAGCAGCCCGGCACCCGTGTTGGCTGAAGCTTTCTTT CASSPAPVLAEAFF
TRBJ1-1 - - TRBV27 TGTGCCAGCAGTTTAAGCAGGAACACTGAAGCTTTCTTT CASSLSRNTEAFF
TRBJ1-1 - - TRBV6-5 TGTGCCAGCAGTTACAGGATGAACACTGAAGCTTTCTTT CASSYRMNTEAFF
TRBJ1-1 - - TRBV27 TGTGCCAGCAGTCAAAGGGGGGTGTGGAACACTGAAGCTTTCTTT CASSQRGVWNTEAFF
TRBJ2-7 - TRBD1 TRBV18 TGTGCCAGCTCAAGCCGACAGGGAAGCAACGAGCAGTACTTC CASSSRQGSNEQYF
TRBJ2-7 - - TRBV6-1 TGTGCCAGCAGTGAAGCCCGGGGCCTCAACTACGAGCAGTACTTC CASSEARGLNYEQYF
TRBJ2-1 - TRBD2 TRBV7-8 TGTGCCAGCAGCTTATTGGGACTAGCGGGTGAGCAGTTCTTC CASSLLGLAGEQFF
TRBJ2-5 - - TRBV10-1 TGCGCCAGCAGCCCCGGACCGAGAGAGACCCAGTACTTC CASSPGPRETQYF
TRBJ1-2 - - TRBV5-1 TGCGCCAGCAGCTCAGCCCCAGGGACGGGCTACACCTTC CASSSAPGTGYTF
TRBJ1-2 - - TRBV7-9 TGTGCCAGCAGCTTATCACAGGACTATGGCTACACCTTC CASSLSQDYGYTF
TRBJ2-2 - TRBD1 TRBV7-9 TGTGCCAGCAGCTTGCTGACAGGGGGGATCGACACCGGGGAGCTGTTTTTT CASSLLTGGIDTGELFF
TRBJ2-7 - TRBD1 TRBV11-3 TGTGCCAGCACCCCACACAGGGGGTCCTACGAGCAGTACTTC CASTPHRGSYEQYF
TRBJ1-2 - - TRBV4-2 TGTGCCAGCAGCCAAGATGTGGTAGGGGGCTACACCTTC CASSQDVVGGYTF
TRBJ2-1 - - TRBV2 TGTGCCAGCAGTGATTCGGGCCTCAATGAGCAGTTCTTC CASSDSGLNEQFF
TRBJ2-7 few TRBD1 TRBV7-7 TGTGCCAGCAGCCCCCGACAGGGGGTAAGGGAGCAGTACTTC CASSPRQGVREQYF
TRBJ1-3 - - TRBV30 TGTGCCTGGTCCCTCTCCGGAAACACCATATATTTT CAWSLSGNTIYF
TRBJ2-7 - - TRBV2 TGTGCCAGCAGTGAATTTTACGAGCAGTACTTC CASSEFYEQYF
TRBJ1-5 few - TRBV20-1 TGCAGTGCCGGACCCACGCCCCAGCATTTT CSAGPTPQHF
TRBJ1-1 - TRBD1 TRBV5-1 TGCGCCAGCAGCCGACAGGGCGAGAGTACTGAAGCTTTCTTT CASSRQGESTEAFF
TRBJ2-3 - - TRBV19 TGTGCCAGTAGTATGTGGGGGGTTCCCACAGATACGCAGTATTTT CASSMWGVPTDTQYF
TRBJ2-7 - TRBD1 TRBV5-4 TGTGCCAGCAGCTTGGCGCAGGGGGCGGACTACGAGCAGTACTTC CASSLAQGADYEQYF